A selection of T cell receptor beta chains follows, all from one sample in a study of blood T cell repertoires in COVID-19. Sequenced by immunoSEQ multiplex PCR; TCRdb stores in-frame clones only, minus some. The sample has just over 300,000 clones, nearly 90% seen once. Source material: PBMCs or T cells enriched from blood (not recorded which). These receptors all come from a woman under 30 with acute COVID-19. Both conserved end residues are part of each CDR3. A D gene is named only where the DNA matches it firmly. The size field is filled for only some rows; it gives once, few, many or a size class.

J	V	size	D	DNA	CDR3
TRBJ2-7	TRBV13	few	.	TGTGCCAGCAGCCCCTCCGGGACTGGCTCCTACGAGCAGTACTTC	CASSPSGTGSYEQYF
TRBJ1-1	TRBV28	.	.	TGTGCCAGCACCGGAGCGAACACTGAAGCTTTCTTT	CASTGANTEAFF
TRBJ1-2	TRBV24-1	once	.	TGTGCCACCAGCGGGGACAATCAGGGCTACACCTTC	CATSGDNQGYTF
TRBJ1-1	TRBV30	.	.	TGTGCCTGTCCCAGATTCAACACTGAAGCTTTCTTT	CACPRFNTEAFF
TRBJ2-7	TRBV5-1	.	TRBD2	TGCGCCAGCAGCGCCGGGACTAGCGATTCCTACGAGCAGTACTTC	CASSAGTSDSYEQYF
TRBJ1-1	TRBV11-3	.	.	TGTGCCAGCAGCCTCACAATGGACACTGAAGCTTTCTTT	CASSLTMDTEAFF
TRBJ1-3	TRBV28	.	TRBD1	TGTGCCAGCAGTTTTCGGGACAGCTCCGGAAACACCATATATTTT	CASSFRDSSGNTIYF
TRBJ1-5	TRBV28	.	.	TGTGCCAGCAGCTCAACAGATCAGCCCCAGCATTTT	CASSSTDQPQHF
TRBJ2-7	TRBV5-8	.	.	TGTGCCAGCAGCTGGGGGACGACAGGAAAGGACGAGCAGTACTTC	CASSWGTTGKDEQYF
TRBJ1-5	TRBV27	.	TRBD1	TGTGCCAGCAGTTTCACGACAGGGAGCAATCAGCCCCAGCATTTT	CASSFTTGSNQPQHF